A single sample gave rise to the 24 T cell receptor beta chains below, sequenced in a study of cytomegalovirus exposure and HLA in healthy donors. The PCR used 60 Vbeta and 13 Jbeta primers. Sequencing was performed with immunoSEQ multiplex PCR; in TCRdb, only in-frame clones are kept and a portion is missing. The top ten clones hold about 2.5% of a sample with under 200,000 clones, roughly 83% of them seen once. The sample was PBMCs. Source of these receptors: a woman between 45 and 65 years old in good health and CMV-seronegative.

V and J are TRBV6-1 and TRBJ2-5; 8 bases fit TRBD1. The J call is in doubt because the DNA end fits TRBJ2-7 better. The CDR3 spans 13 residues. Germline CDR1 and CDR2: MNHNS and SASEGT. CDR3 in DNA: TGTGCCAGCAGGAGACAGGGGAACTACGAGCAGTACTTC. It encodes CASRRQGNYEQYF.

This chain joins TRBV28 and TRBJ1-5, with 11 positions matching TRBD1. Germline CDR1 is MDHEN and CDR2 is SYDVKM. The CDR3 length is 20 residues. The J segment lost 0 bases and the V segment lost 5 bases, leaving 15 bases of the junction unmatched. The CDR3 DNA is TGTGCCAGCAGTCACCTCGGGACAGGGGGAGCAGGTAGTAGCAATCAGCCCCAGCATTTT. Amino acid sequence: CASSHLGTGGAGSSNQPQHF.

The sample holds one count of this clone. The chain uses TRBV11-2 and TRBJ1-2; no clear D. The CDR3 extends over 13 amino acids. With 3 bases removed from V and 1 base from J, the gap between germline ends came to 6 bases. The V gene's germline CDR1 is SGHAT and CDR2 FQNNGV. CDR3 in DNA: TGTGCCAGCAGCTTTGCGGATAACTATGGCTACACCTTC. This codes for CASSFADNYGYTF.

The gene calls are TRBV6-5 and TRBJ1-1; D remains ambiguous. The V gene lost 6 bases and the J gene lost 10 bases, with 15 bases spanning the gap. The CDR3 has 12 amino acids. Germline CDR1 MNHEY, CDR2 SVGAGI. The CDR3 sequence is CASRNSREGAFF. CDR3 coding DNA: TGTGCCAGCAGGAACAGCCGCGAGGGAGCTTTCTTT.

The chain is built from TRBV2 and TRBJ1-6; TRBD1 aligns across 9 bases. Germline V gene lookup returns CDR1 SNHLY and CDR2 FYNNEI. V lost 4 bases and J lost 4; bases outside the gene matches: 5. This CDR3 is built from 16 residues. The CDR3 is CASSGDRVRYNSPLHF. CDR3 DNA: TGTGCCAGCAGTGGGGACAGGGTCAGGTATAATTCACCCCTCCACTTT.

This clone occurred once. The rearrangement joins TRBV2 to TRBJ1-6, with TRBD1 matching over 7 bases. Germline CDR1 reads SNHLY; CDR2 reads FYNNEI. V dropped 6 bases and J dropped 0; count of bases not matched to a gene: 11. The CDR3 totals 18 residues. CDR3 nucleotide sequence: TGTGCCAGCAGGGAGTTCGGACAGGCGAGCTCCTATAATTCACCCCTCCACTTT. It codes for CASREFGQASSYNSPLHF.

The chain uses TRBV2 and TRBJ2-3, with 11 bases fitting TRBD1. V was clipped by 5 bases and J by 1 base; unmatched bases: 5. The CDR3 runs 16 residues. CDR1 and CDR2 (germline): SNHLY, FYNNEI. In nucleotides, the CDR3 is TGTGCCAGCAGTTACGGACAGGGGGCAGGCACAGATACGCAGTATTTT. This sequence encodes CASSYGQGAGTDTQYF.

This clone was recorded a few times. The chain couples TRBV7-3 to TRBJ2-1; 8 bases are shared with TRBD1. The CDR3 totals 14 residues. Germline lookup yields CDR1 SGHTA and CDR2 FQGTGA. Trimming cost V 5 bases and J 9 bases; bases outside gene matches: 9. The DNA of the CDR3 is TGTGCCAGCAGCCCAGGGGGCGCGCTCAGTGAGCAGTTCTTC. Amino acid sequence: CASSPGGALSEQFF.

The chain links TRBV5-6 to TRBJ1-5; possibly TRBD1 for D (5 bases). Germline lookup yields CDR1 SGHDT and CDR2 YYEEEE. V was trimmed by 1 base and J by 7 bases, leaving 12 bases between them. The length of the CDR3 is 14 residues. This CDR3 reads CASSLRKGKQPQHF. Here the CDR3 DNA reads TGTGCCAGCAGCTTGCGGAAGGGGAAACAGCCCCAGCATTTT.

The CDR3 nucleotides read TGTGCCAGTAGAGTAGGGGGACAGGGACGGACCGGGGAGCTGTTTTTT. Its translation is CASRVGGQGRTGELFF. The J gene is TRBJ2-2, the V gene TRBV19; TRBD1 agrees at 9 bases. Germline loops: CDR1 LNHDA, CDR2 SQIVND (reference sequence). Trimming cost V 6 bases and J 5 bases; bases outside gene matches: 10. The CDR3 is 16 amino acids. Based on the CDR3 plus reference TRBV19 and TRBJ2-2, the full variable domain is DGGITQSPKYLFRKEGQNVTLSCEQNLNHDAMYWYRQDPGQGLRLIYYSQIVNDFQKGDIAEGYSVSREKKESFPLTVTSAQKNPTAFYLCASRVGGQGRTGELFFGEGSRLTVL.

V usage is TRBV7-3 and J usage is TRBJ2-7, with D unclear. From germline, CDR1 is SGHTA and CDR2 FQGTGA. V lost 5 bases, J lost 3 bases, and 20 bases lay in between. This CDR3 is built from 16 residues. Written as DNA, the CDR3 is TGTGCCAGCAGCCCCCAATGGCGGAAAGCCAACTACGAGCAGTACTTC. This codes for CASSPQWRKANYEQYF. Full variable domain (missing parts from reference TRBV7-3 and TRBJ2-7): GAGVSQTPSNKVTEKGKYVELRCDPISGHTALYWYRQSLGQGPEFLIYFQGTGAADDSGLPNDRFFAVRPEGSVSTLKIQRTERGDSAVYLCASSPQWRKANYEQYFGPGTRLTVT.

The J gene is TRBJ1-6, the V gene TRBV28; D is perhaps TRBD1 (6 bases). CDR1 is MDHEN and CDR2 is SYDVKM in the germline V gene. This CDR3 is 15 amino acids long. Trimming took 7 bases from V and 7 from J, leaving 17 bases between them. CDR3 sequence (DNA): TGTGCCAGCACAACGGTGGGGGCCCCGAATTCACCCCTCCACTTT. Translation: CASTTVGAPNSPLHF.

J is TRBJ1-2 and V is TRBV9; 8 bases match TRBD1. The CDR3 runs 14 residues. V was clipped by 4 bases and J by 7 bases; unmatched bases: 9. Germline V gene lookup returns CDR1 SGDLS and CDR2 YYNGEE. CDR3 in DNA: TGTGCCAGCAGCCGCGACCAGACAGGGGCTGGCTACACCTTC. It yields the protein CASSRDQTGAGYTF.

The rearrangement uses TRBV29-1 and TRBJ2-1; 11 nucleotides align to TRBD1. CDR1 and CDR2 (germline): SQVTM, ANQGSEA. This CDR3 region has 15 residues. J gave up 5 bases and V 6 bases, and 9 bases lay outside the gene matches. CDR3: CSVNRDRGLDNEQFF. In DNA form, the CDR3 reads TGCAGCGTGAATCGGGACAGGGGGTTGGACAATGAGCAGTTCTTC.

This clone occurred a few times. The J gene is TRBJ2-3, the V gene TRBV27; 7 bases line up with TRBD1. The CDR3 loop spans 13 amino acids. From germline, CDR1 is MNHEY and CDR2 SMNVEV (reference sequence). V was pared by 9 bases and J by 2 bases, with 5 bases of the junction left unmatched. DNA of the CDR3: TGTGCCAGTAGGGACAGACCCACAGATACGCAGTATTTT. Translated: CASRDRPTDTQYF.

The chain carries TRBV19 and TRBJ2-7; TRBD1 agrees at 7 bases. V trimming: 10 bases; J trimming: 4 bases; junction bases outside the gene matches: 4. The CDR3 spans 11 residues. Germline values: CDR1 LNHDA, CDR2 SQIVND (reference sequence). Here the CDR3 reads CATRGIYEQYF. As DNA, the CDR3 is TGTGCCACCAGGGGGATTTACGAGCAGTACTTC.

This sequence joins TRBV15 and TRBJ2-3; TRBD1 matches at 9 bases. V shed 8 bases, J shed 7 bases, and the junction held 13 bases outside the gene matches. CDR3 size: 15 residues. CDR1 is LNHNV and CDR2 is YYDKDF in the germline V gene (reference sequence). The CDR3 region is CATSSPNRGRNTQYF. In DNA form, the CDR3 reads TGTGCCACCTCAAGCCCTAACAGGGGGCGAAATACGCAGTATTTT.

This clone occurred a few times. The chain has TRBV19 and TRBJ1-5; a possible D gene is TRBD1 (6 bases). In germline, CDR1 is LNHDA, CDR2 SQIVND (reference sequence). The ends were cut back, 3 bases at V and 6 bases at J, with 24 bases in the middle. This CDR3 spans 18 amino acids. The CDR3 nucleotides are TGTGCCAGTAGTATCCCTCCTGACGTGGGGGGGGCGGGTCAGCCCCAGCATTTT. Translating it yields CASSIPPDVGGAGQPQHF.

CDR3 protein: CASSQGAAYNSPLHF. As DNA, the CDR3 is TGTGCCAGCAGTCAGGGGGCAGCTTATAATTCACCCCTCCACTTT. V is TRBV2 and J is TRBJ1-6, with 8 positions matching TRBD1. Germline CDR1 and CDR2: SNHLY and FYNNEI. The CDR3 runs to 15 residues. Trimming took 5 bases from V and 4 from J; bases not matched to a gene: 4.

The rearrangement uses TRBV7-2 and TRBJ2-7; tentatively, D is TRBD1 (6 bases). The CDR3 length is 14 residues. V shed 5 bases and J shed 1 base, with 12 bases lying between them. Germline V gene lookup returns CDR1 SGHTA and CDR2 FQGNSA. CDR3 nucleotides: TGTGCCAGCAGCCCGCTGGACAGATCCTACGAGCAGTACTTC. As protein: CASSPLDRSYEQYF. Drawing the rest from reference TRBV7-2 and TRBJ2-7, the complete variable domain is GAGVSQSPSNKVTEKGKDVELRCDPISGHTALYWYRQSLGQGLEFLIYFQGNSAPDKSGLPSDRFSAERTGGSVSTLTIQRTQQEDSAVYLCASSPLDRSYEQYFGPGTRLTVT.

The CDR3 reads CASRQQINSPLHF. The CDR3 nucleotides are TGTGCCAGCAGGCAACAGATTAATTCACCCCTCCACTTT. The chain links TRBV6-5 to TRBJ1-6, with D unclear. Trimming pared 6 bases from V and 6 bases from J, leaving 9 bases between. CDR3 length: 13 amino acids. In germline, CDR1 is MNHEY, CDR2 SVGAGI.

The V and J genes are TRBV5-4 and TRBJ2-1; TRBD1 aligns across 10 bases. The CDR3 loop spans 15 amino acids. Unmatched junction bases numbered 5, after V lost 4 bases and J lost 4 bases. Per germline, CDR1 SGHNT and CDR2 YYREEE (reference sequence). In DNA form, the CDR3 reads TGTGCCAGCAGCCATTCGGGACAGGGGTACAATGAGCAGTTCTTC. Its protein is CASSHSGQGYNEQFF.

V gene TRBV28 combines with J gene TRBJ1-5, with D perhaps matching TRBD1 (5 bases). This CDR3 contains 16 residues. Germline CDR1 and CDR2: MDHEN and SYDVKM. V was pared by 6 bases and J by 2 bases, with 17 bases between. CDR3 protein: CASSTHGGGGNQPQHF. The CDR3 bases are TGTGCCAGCAGCACCCATGGGGGGGGTGGCAATCAGCCCCAGCATTTT.

V is TRBV28 and J is TRBJ2-5; weak D call: TRBD1 (6 bases). CDR3 length: 16 residues. CDR1 MDHEN and CDR2 SYDVKM come from the germline V gene. The V end was cut by 5 bases, the J end by 4 bases, with 20 bases between. This CDR3 reads CASSTALQGRGETQYF. In DNA form, the CDR3 reads TGTGCCAGCAGTACCGCCCTACAGGGCCGGGGAGAGACCCAGTACTTC.